The 4 T cell receptor beta chains listed next were all sequenced from one sample in a study of siplizumab effects on memory and regulatory T cells (dated by TCRdb to about 2019). The library was made by the immunoSEQ multiplex PCR assay. The immuneACCESS repertoire file appears here via TCRdb, limited to in-frame rearrangements. These files lack a portion of the clones; in checked studies, under half of the deficit traces to unresolved V genes, and the cause of the others is not known. Here the sample has tens of thousands of clones; 80% to 90% occur a single time. About 1.7% of the sample rests with the top ten. The sequenced material came from Tregs sorted from blood. Receptor source: a human donor in good health.

The V call is TRBV19, the J call TRBJ1-2; D ambiguous. Per the germline V gene, CDR1 is LNHDA and CDR2 is SQIVND (reference sequence). V gave up 6 bases and J gave up 8 bases, with 22 bases separating them. The CDR3 runs 15 residues. CDR3 DNA: TGTGCCAGTAGACGGAACCCGGAGGGCACGTCGGGCTACACCTTC. Protein product: CASRRNPEGTSGYTF.

The chain recombines TRBV30 with TRBJ2-7, with 8 bases identical to TRBD2. Germline CDR1 GTSNPN, CDR2 SVGIG (reference sequence). The CDR3 has 15 amino acids. The chain's CDR3 is CAWEAGGTSSYEQYF. In DNA, the CDR3 is TGTGCTTGGGAGGCGGGAGGTACTAGCTCCTACGAGCAGTACTTC.

This clone was seen just once. This chain links TRBV27 with TRBJ1-2; 9 bases map to TRBD1. J lost 5 bases, V lost 6 bases, and 7 bases had no gene match. This CDR3 contains 14 residues. The germline gives CDR1 MNHEY, CDR2 SMNVEV (reference sequence). For the CDR3, the DNA is TGTGCCAGCAGCCGCGGGACAGGGTTATATGGCTACACCTTC. Translated, it gives CASSRGTGLYGYTF.

This clone was recorded a few times. This rearrangement joins TRBV10-3 to TRBJ2-7; 9 nucleotides agree with TRBD1. V shed 5 bases, J shed 1 base, and the junction held 3 bases outside the gene matches. The CDR3 totals 14 residues. CDR1 and CDR2 from the germline V gene are ENHRY and SYGVKD. The DNA of the CDR3 is TGTGCCATCAGTTCCGGGACAGGGTCCTACGAGCAGTACTTC. Its protein is CAISSGTGSYEQYF.